This T cell receptor (beta chain) is drawn from a study of cytomegalovirus exposure and HLA in healthy donors (dated 2017 in TCRdb). Background on the whole study: An earlier analysis of approximately 550 of the donors reported 250 to 350 Gb of sequence data and about 100 million unique TCR beta sequences from about 180 million T cells. The aim of the study was to test whether cataloging public T cell receptors could identify signatures of past pathogen exposure. The number of donors typed differed by locus, with about 629-630 for A, B, C, DRB1 and DQB1, roughly 520 for DQA1, under 610 for DPA1, and approximately 470 for DPB1. An early release that covered about 600 HLA-typed donors contained approximately 300 gigabases of sequencing data and 75 million to 100 million unique TCR sequences. In a later genetic analysis, genome-wide SNP genotypes for about three fifths of the roughly 670 donors were used, and that subset was treated as a discovery cohort. All discovery cohort repertoires had been generated on a single sequencing platform. The study combined high-throughput TCR immunosequencing, statistical association of individual TCRs with disease status, and machine learning to predict cytomegalovirus infection status. Alongside the repertoire data, information on donor age, sex, ethnicity and CMV serostatus was compiled. The T cell repertoires of 700 or so subjects were profiled by immunosequencing and related to cytomegalovirus serostatus. The genetic ancestry cluster associated with self-reported Caucasian donors included about 84% of the approximately 430 genotyped donors. An earlier analysis of approximately 640 of the donors applied high-throughput TCR beta sequencing to assess whether each TCR beta V gene segment acted as functional or pseudogenic. To study patterns of TCR occurrence, a later analysis re-analyzed previously published TCR beta repertoires from 666 donors and added high-resolution HLA genotyping. Roughly 5 DR-DQ haplotypes were handled as single units for association and clustering, since linkage in the cohort was strong. Along with the approximately 650-subject first cohort, a separate validation cohort of some 130 different subjects was used. HLA typing included class I and class II loci at four-digit resolution. In the later analysis, no new phenotypic data were used to find candidate immune exposures; instead, reliance was placed on TCR beta sequences and their occurrence across donors. Among a few hundred genotyped donors of the cohort, an average of about 240,000 unique TCR beta nucleotide sequences were sequenced per donor, roughly a sixth of them non-productive.

In total, roughly 710 healthy bone marrow donors made up the cohort. At the time of sampling, all cohort members were nominally healthy, though unrecorded immune exposures were likely present. The donor tested CMV seronegative and was one of the 352 seronegative cohort members. Every donor gave a peripheral blood sample, and the peripheral blood mononuclear cells from that sample were used for TCR beta sequencing. Genomic DNA extraction from the blood cell samples was performed with the Qiagen DNeasy Blood Extraction Kit. Comment on this clone: The target of this receptor is not known. Qualities for individual bases were not recorded, and no much larger clone is one base off.

V sheds 2 bases and J sheds 5 bases, leaving 6 bases between their ends. Measured from the cysteine to the phenylalanine, the CDR3 is 12 residues long. Only the CDR3 part of the read is kept: 36 bases, read in frame from the first base. CDR1 is given as MNHEY and CDR2 as SVGAGI, both from the germline V gene. Here is what the overall study found, with its caveats: A further reported finding was that TCR beta sequences accurately predicted the HLA-A and HLA-B alleles for most subjects in the first cohort. A cluster of highly shared sequence variants was judged likely to represent a technical artifact of the sequencing pipeline. A later analysis reported that several top co-occurrence clusters appeared linked to parvovirus B19, influenza, CMV and Epstein-Barr virus. Specific HLA alleles were associated with 15,000 to 20,000 TCR beta sequences at a false discovery rate of 0.05 in a later analysis. Because counts were too low, roughly 16 rarely observed V segments, including chromosome 9 orphons, were excluded from the earlier analysis of roughly 580 of the donors. Compared with equally common non-associated chains, HLA-associated TCR beta chains in a later analysis were more clonally expanded and had lower generation probabilities. When HLA alleles, especially DR and DQ, strongly co-occurred, TCR associations were difficult to assign to individual alleles. In a later analysis, the rate of TCR association differed among HLA loci, with DRB1 alleles having the most associated TCRs and HLA-C alleles having the fewest. In the study, approximately 160 TCR beta chains were listed as associated with cytomegalovirus. Only TCR beta chains were sequenced in this cohort, and the absence of alpha or paired-chain data limited detectable features. Linkage disequilibrium might explain the correlated functional status among segregating V segments, but an unknown experimental factor could not be ruled out. In both the original and validation cohorts, the classifier was reported to diagnose cytomegalovirus status with high specificity and sensitivity. A later genetic analysis associated a missense DCLRE1C variant with V-gene and J-gene trimming of TCR beta chains, and an independent cohort replicated the association. HLA typing was unavailable for some donors at each locus, so association tests used only the typed subset. A later genetic analysis reported fewer N-insertions in productive TCRs among donors in an Asian-associated ancestry cluster than the approximately 670-donor mean. In vitro tests confirmed that three of the cytomegalovirus-associated TCR beta chains recognize cytomegalovirus antigens. Most TCR sequences were seen in very few donors, while some public TCRs were found in many individuals. Most CMV-associated TCR beta chains appeared to be HLA-restricted in a later analysis, and the HLA associations seemed to be driven largely by CMV exposure. In an earlier analysis of fewer than 700 of the donors, most TCR beta V segments appeared in productive rearrangements about 87% or about 30% of the time, broadly matching IMGT annotations. It was suggested by the authors that the approach could potentially be generalized to other disease states and immunological phenotypes. Roughly uniform sequencing depth across donors was assumed in presence/absence analyses, although this assumption may not hold. Some IMGT-functional V segments, including TRBV6-2 and TRBV6-3, could not be distinguished by the 87-base-pair reads and were therefore excluded. For the cohort, immune exposure information was limited to CMV serostatus.

The library was generated by the immunoSEQ multiplex PCR assay. For the multiplex PCR, a mixture combining 60 forward primers for TCR Vbeta segments and 13 reverse primers for TCR Jbeta segments was used. The CDR3 region of rearranged TCR beta genes was amplified from genomic DNA by a multiplex PCR assay. The amplified TCR beta libraries were sequenced on the Illumina HiSeq System as 87-base-pair reads. The authors processed their data as follows. In a later analysis, roughly 80 million unique TCR beta chains were counted across the roughly 670 repertoires, and about 9.9 million of these chains were shared by at least two donors. Raw reads were error-corrected and collapsed into unique sequences with a nearest-neighbor algorithm that merged closely related sequences to remove PCR and sequencing errors. CDR3 sequences were aligned to IMGT reference sequences to assign V, D and J gene segments. For a sequence to be retained, a match of at least six nucleotides to both a V gene segment and a J gene segment was required. A rearrangement counted as productive if the CDR3 had no stop codons and remained in frame with V and J, and every other rearrangement counted as non-productive. CDR3 was defined according to IMGT convention as the region running from the second conserved V-encoded cysteine to the conserved J-encoded phenylalanine. The earlier analysis of about 590 of the donors excluded sequences that lacked an unambiguous match to a single V gene segment. An earlier analysis of under 750 of the donors called V segments functional above 56.7% productive rearrangements and segregating when the between-donor standard deviation exceeded 5%. A statistical classification framework was built for diagnosing cytomegalovirus status from the catalog of TCR beta chain sequences. In a later analysis, TCR nucleotide sequences were compared against IMGT/GENE-DB human TR gene sequences so that V and J genes could be assigned. The TCRdist pipeline was used in a later analysis to assign CDR3 sequences and most-parsimonious VDJ recombination scenarios. In a later analysis, each TCR beta chain was defined by its CDR3 amino acid sequence together with its V-gene family, and reads without a unique V-gene family were excluded. In a later analysis, 550 to 650 highly shared, low-generation-probability nucleotide sequences were removed to address suspected cross-contamination and a sequencing artifact. In a later analysis, a clonal expansion index for each public chain was calculated from normalized within-repertoire ranks of inferred template counts. In a later analysis, generation probabilities were computed with a VDJ recombination model fitted to out-of-frame rearrangements, and the resulting probabilities were checked against IGoR. A later analysis scored TCR-TCR, TCR-HLA and TCR-CMV co-occurrence with hypergeometric tests, applying a repertoire-size bias correction to TCR pairs. False discovery rates were estimated in a later analysis by permuting HLA or CMV assignments 20 times. In a later analysis, co-occurring TCRs were grouped using DBSCAN, and TCRdist sequence similarity was added for clustering within HLA-allele-positive subsets. Repertoires with fewer than 30,000 or more than 120,000 public chains were left out of co-occurrence clustering, as were five repertoires with anomalous nucleotide sharing. Drawn from immuneACCESS, this table holds only the in-frame rearrangements with V and J called that TCRdb kept. Clones are partly lost; checked studies trace under half to an unresolved V gene and leave the rest unexplained. The V and J calls and clone size were taken over from that table, and D and trimming were inferred from the DNA. This sample comprises under 150,000 clones, approximately 80% of them detected only once. The ten most abundant clones make up about 5.3% of the sample.

This sequence originates from a woman aged 50 to 60 in good health and CMV-seronegative. Specimen: PBMCs. The rearranged chain carries TRBV6-5 and TRBJ1-1, with no reliable assignment of the D segment. CDR3 loop: CASSYEGTEAFF. The bases are TGTGCCAGCAGTTACGAGGGTACTGAAGCTTTCTTT.